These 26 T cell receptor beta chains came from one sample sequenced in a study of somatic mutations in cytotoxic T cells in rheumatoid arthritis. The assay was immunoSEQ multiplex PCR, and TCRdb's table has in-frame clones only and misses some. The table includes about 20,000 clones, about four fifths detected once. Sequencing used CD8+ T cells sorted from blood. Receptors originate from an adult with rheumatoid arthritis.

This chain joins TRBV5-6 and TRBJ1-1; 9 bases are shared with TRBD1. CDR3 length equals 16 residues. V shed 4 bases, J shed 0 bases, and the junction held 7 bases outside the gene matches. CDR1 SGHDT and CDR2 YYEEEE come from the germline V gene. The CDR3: CASSPWTGAMNTEAFF. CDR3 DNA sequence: TGTGCCAGCAGCCCTTGGACAGGGGCCATGAACACTGAAGCTTTCTTT.

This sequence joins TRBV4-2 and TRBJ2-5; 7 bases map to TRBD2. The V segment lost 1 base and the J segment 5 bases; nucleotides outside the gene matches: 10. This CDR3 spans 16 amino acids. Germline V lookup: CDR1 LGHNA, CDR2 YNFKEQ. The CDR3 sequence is CASSQAGPGGGETQYF. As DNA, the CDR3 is TGTGCCAGCAGCCAAGCGGGCCCGGGAGGTGGGGAGACCCAGTACTTC.

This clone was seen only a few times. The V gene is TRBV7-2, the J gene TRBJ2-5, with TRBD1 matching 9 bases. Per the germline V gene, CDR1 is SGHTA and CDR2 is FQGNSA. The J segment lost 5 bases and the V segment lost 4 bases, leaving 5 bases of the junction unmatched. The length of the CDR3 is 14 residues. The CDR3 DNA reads TGTGCCAGCAGCTATACAGGGGGCTGGGAGACCCAGTACTTC. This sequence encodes CASSYTGGWETQYF. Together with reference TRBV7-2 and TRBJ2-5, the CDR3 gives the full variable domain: GAGVSQSPSNKVTEKGKDVELRCDPISGHTALYWYRQSLGQGLEFLIYFQGNSAPDKSGLPSDRFSAERTGGSVSTLTIQRTQQEDSAVYLCASSYTGGWETQYFGPGTRLLVL.

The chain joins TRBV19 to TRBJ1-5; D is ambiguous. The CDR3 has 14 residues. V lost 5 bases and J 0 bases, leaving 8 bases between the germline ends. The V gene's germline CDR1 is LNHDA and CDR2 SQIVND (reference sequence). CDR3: CASSAGYSNQPQHF. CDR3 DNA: TGTGCCAGTAGTGCCGGTTATAGCAATCAGCCCCAGCATTTT.

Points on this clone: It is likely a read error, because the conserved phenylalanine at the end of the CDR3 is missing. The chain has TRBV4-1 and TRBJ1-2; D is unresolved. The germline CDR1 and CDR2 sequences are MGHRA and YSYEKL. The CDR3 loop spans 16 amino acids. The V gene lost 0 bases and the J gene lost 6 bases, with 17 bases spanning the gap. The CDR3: CASSQDYMGAGDGYTS. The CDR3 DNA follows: TGCGCCAGCAGCCAAGATTATATGGGCGCGGGCGATGGCTACACCTCC.

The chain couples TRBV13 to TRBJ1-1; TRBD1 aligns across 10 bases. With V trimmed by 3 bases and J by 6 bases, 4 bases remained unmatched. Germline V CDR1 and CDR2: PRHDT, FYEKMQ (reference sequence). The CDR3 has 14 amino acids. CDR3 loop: CASSFWTGGAEAFF. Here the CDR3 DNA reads TGTGCCAGCAGCTTTTGGACAGGGGGGGCTGAAGCTTTCTTT.

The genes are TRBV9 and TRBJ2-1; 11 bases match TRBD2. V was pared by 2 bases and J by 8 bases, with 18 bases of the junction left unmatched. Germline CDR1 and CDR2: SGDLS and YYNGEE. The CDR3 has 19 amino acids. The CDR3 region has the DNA TGTGCCAGCAGCGTTACTCCTAGCGGGGGGCTAGGTTCTAAGGATGAGCAGTTCTTC. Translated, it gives CASSVTPSGGLGSKDEQFF.

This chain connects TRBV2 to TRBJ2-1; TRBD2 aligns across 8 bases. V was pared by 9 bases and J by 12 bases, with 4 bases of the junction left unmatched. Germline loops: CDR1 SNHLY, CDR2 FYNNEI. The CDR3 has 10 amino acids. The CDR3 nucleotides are TGTGCCAGGACTAGCGTAGTGCAGTTCTTC. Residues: CARTSVVQFF.

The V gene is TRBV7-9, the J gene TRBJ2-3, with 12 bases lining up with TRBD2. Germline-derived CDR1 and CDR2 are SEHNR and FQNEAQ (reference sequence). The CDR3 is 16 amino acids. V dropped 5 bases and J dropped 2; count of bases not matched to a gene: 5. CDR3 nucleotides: TGTGCCAGCAGCCTGTGGACTAGCGGGGTCACAGATACGCAGTATTTT. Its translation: CASSLWTSGVTDTQYF. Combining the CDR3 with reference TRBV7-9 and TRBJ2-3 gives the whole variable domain DTGVSQNPRHKITKRGQNVTFRCDPISEHNRLYWYRQTLGQGPEFLTYFQNEAQLEKSRLLSDRFSAERPKGSFSTLEIQRTEQGDSAMYLCASSLWTSGVTDTQYFGPGTRLTVL.

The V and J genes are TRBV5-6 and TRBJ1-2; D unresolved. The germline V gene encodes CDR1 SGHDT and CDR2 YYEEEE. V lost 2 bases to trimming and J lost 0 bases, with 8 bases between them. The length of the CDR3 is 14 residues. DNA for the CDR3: TGTGCCAGCAGCTTTTTAGAAACTAACTATGGCTACACCTTC. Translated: CASSFLETNYGYTF.

This CDR3 is CASSGQGGYTF. The CDR3 DNA sequence: TGCGCCAGCAGCGGGCAAGGTGGCTACACCTTC. This chain uses TRBV4-1 with TRBJ1-2; D unresolved. Germline V gene lookup returns CDR1 MGHRA and CDR2 YSYEKL. CDR3 size: 11 residues. V was pared by 5 bases and J by 7 bases, with 8 bases between.

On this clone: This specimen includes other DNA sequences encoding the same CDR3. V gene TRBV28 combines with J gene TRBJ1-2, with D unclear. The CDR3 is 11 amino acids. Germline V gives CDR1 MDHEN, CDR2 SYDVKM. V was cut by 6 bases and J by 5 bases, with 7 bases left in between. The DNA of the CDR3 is TGTGCCAGCAGAGGAGGGTATGGCTACACCTTC. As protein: CASRGGYGYTF.

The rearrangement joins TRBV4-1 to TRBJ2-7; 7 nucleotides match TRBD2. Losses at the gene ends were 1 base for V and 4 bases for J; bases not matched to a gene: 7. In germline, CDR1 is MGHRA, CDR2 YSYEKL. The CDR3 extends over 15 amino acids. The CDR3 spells CASSQVTSEIYEQYF. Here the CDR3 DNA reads TGCGCCAGCAGCCAAGTAACTAGCGAGATTTACGAGCAGTACTTC.

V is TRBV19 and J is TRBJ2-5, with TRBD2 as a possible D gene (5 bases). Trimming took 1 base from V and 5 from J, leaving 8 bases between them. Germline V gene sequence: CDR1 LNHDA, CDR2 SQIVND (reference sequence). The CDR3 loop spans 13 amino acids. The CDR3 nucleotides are TGTGCCAGTAGTATAGTTCCGGGGGAGACCCAGTACTTC. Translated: CASSIVPGETQYF.

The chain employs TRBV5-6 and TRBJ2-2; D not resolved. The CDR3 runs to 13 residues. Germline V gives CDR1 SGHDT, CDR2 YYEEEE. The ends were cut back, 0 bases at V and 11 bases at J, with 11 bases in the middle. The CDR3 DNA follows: TGTGCCAGCAGCTTGGGATCCGGTCCTGAGCTGTTTTTT. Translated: CASSLGSGPELFF.

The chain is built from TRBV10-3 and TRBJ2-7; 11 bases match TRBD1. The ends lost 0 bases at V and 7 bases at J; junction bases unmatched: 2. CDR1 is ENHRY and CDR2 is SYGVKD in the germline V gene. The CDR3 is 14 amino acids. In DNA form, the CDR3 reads TGTGCCATCAGTGAGTCGGACAGGGGGCCTGAGCAGTACGTC. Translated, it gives CAISESDRGPEQYV.

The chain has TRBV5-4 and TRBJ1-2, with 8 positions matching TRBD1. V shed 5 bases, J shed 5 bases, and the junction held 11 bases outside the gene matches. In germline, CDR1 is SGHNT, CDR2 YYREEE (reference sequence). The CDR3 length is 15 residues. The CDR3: CASRPGQGPMYGYTF. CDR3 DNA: TGTGCCAGCAGACCTGGACAGGGCCCTATGTATGGCTACACCTTC.

CDR3 nucleotides: TGTGCCAGCAGCAGAGCGGGGGGCCCCACCGGGGAGCTGTTTTTT. As protein: CASSRAGGPTGELFF. The genes are TRBV9 and TRBJ2-2; 9 positions agree with TRBD2. Looked up from germline, CDR1 is SGDLS and CDR2 is YYNGEE. Losses at the gene ends were 4 bases for V and 4 bases for J; bases not matched to a gene: 5. This CDR3 is 15 amino acids long.

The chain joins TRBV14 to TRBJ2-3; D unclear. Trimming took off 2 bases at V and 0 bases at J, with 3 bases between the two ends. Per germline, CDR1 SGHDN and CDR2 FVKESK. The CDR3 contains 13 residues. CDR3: CASSQRSTDTQYF. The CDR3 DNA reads TGTGCCAGCAGCCAACGGAGCACAGATACGCAGTATTTT.

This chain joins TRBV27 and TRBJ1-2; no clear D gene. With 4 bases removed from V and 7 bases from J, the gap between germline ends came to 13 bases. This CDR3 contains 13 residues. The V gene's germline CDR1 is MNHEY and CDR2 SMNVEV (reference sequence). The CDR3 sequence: CASSSRGIGGYTF. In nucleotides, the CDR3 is TGTGCCAGCAGTTCCCGAGGCATTGGTGGCTACACCTTC.

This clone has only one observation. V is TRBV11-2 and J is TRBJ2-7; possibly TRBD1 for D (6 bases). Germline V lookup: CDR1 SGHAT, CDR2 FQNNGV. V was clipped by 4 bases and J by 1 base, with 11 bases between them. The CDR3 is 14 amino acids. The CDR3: CASSYGTSSYEQYF. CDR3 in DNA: TGTGCCAGCAGCTACGGGACATCATCCTACGAGCAGTACTTC.

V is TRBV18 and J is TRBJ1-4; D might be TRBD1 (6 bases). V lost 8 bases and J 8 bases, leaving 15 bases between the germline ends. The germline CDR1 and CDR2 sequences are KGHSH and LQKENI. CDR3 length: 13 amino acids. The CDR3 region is CASGTGQTEKLFF. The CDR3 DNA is TGTGCCAGCGGAACAGGACAGACCGAAAAACTGTTTTTT.

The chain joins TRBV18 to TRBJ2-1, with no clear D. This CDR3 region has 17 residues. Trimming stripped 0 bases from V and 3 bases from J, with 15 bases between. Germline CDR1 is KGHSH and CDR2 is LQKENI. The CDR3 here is CASSPPKVLTHYNEQFF. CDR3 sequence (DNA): TGTGCCAGCTCACCACCCAAGGTGCTAACCCACTACAATGAGCAGTTCTTC. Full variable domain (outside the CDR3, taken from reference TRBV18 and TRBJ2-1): NAGVMQNPRHLVRRRGQEARLRCSPMKGHSHVYWYRQLPEEGLKFMVYLQKENIIDESGMPKERFSAEFPKEGPSILRIQQVVRGDSAAYFCASSPPKVLTHYNEQFFGPGTRLTVL.

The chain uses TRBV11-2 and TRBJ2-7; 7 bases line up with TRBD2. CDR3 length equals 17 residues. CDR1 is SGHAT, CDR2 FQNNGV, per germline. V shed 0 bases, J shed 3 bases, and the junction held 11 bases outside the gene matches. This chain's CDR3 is CASSLDWGTSANYEQYF. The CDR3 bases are TGTGCCAGCAGCTTAGATTGGGGCACTAGCGCCAACTACGAGCAGTACTTC.

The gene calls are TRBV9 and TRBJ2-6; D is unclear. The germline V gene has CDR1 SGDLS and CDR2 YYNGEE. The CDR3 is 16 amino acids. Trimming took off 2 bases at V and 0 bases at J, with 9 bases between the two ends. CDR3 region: CASSVSLHSGANVLTF. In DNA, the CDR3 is TGTGCCAGCAGCGTCTCCCTCCACTCTGGGGCCAACGTCCTGACTTTC.

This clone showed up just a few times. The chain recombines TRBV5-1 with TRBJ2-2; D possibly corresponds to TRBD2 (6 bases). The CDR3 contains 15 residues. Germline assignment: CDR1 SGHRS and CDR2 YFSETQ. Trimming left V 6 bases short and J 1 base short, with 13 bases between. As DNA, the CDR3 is TGCGCCAGCACCCTTGGGGACTGGAACACCGGGGAGCTGTTTTTT. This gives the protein CASTLGDWNTGELFF.